The sequence of this T cell receptor beta chain was determined in a study of blood T cell repertoires in COVID-19. Categorization into cohorts depended on clinical history that participants reported. CDR1 MDHEN and CDR2 SYDVKM come from the germline V gene. The CDR3 contains 15 residues. V dropped 5 bases and J dropped 2; count of bases not matched to a gene: 6. This clone occurred a few times. The identical CDR3 is also encoded by other nucleotide sequences in the sample. Under the authors' procedure: Amplified reference gene primers provided the basis for estimating nucleated cell counts. Generated by immunoSEQ multiplex PCR, the TCRdb table keeps only in-frame clones and is missing some. V, J and clone size were drawn from that table, and D and trimming were deduced from the DNA. Here the sample spans 350,000 to 500,000 clones, 70% to 90% being singletons.

The chain has TRBV28 and TRBJ1-1, with 9 nucleotides matching TRBD1. The material sequenced was PBMCs or T cells enriched from blood (not recorded which). The TCR sequence derives from a woman under 30 who had been exposed to COVID-19. The CDR3 protein is CASSPGDRVNTEAFF. The CDR3 nucleotides read TGTGCCAGCAGTCCTGGGGACAGGGTCAACACTGAAGCTTTCTTT.